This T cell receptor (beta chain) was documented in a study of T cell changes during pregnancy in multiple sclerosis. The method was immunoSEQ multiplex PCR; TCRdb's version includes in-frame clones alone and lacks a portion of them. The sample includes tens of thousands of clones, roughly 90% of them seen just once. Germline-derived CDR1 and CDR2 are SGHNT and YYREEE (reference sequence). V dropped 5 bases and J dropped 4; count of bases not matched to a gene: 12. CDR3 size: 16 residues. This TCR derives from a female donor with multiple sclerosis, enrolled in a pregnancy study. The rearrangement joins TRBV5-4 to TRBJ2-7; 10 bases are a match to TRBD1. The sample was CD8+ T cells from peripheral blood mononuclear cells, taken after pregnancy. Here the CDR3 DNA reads TGTGCCAGCAGGGCCGCCGGGACAGGGGTAATTTACGAGCAGTACTTC. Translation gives CASRAAGTGVIYEQYF.